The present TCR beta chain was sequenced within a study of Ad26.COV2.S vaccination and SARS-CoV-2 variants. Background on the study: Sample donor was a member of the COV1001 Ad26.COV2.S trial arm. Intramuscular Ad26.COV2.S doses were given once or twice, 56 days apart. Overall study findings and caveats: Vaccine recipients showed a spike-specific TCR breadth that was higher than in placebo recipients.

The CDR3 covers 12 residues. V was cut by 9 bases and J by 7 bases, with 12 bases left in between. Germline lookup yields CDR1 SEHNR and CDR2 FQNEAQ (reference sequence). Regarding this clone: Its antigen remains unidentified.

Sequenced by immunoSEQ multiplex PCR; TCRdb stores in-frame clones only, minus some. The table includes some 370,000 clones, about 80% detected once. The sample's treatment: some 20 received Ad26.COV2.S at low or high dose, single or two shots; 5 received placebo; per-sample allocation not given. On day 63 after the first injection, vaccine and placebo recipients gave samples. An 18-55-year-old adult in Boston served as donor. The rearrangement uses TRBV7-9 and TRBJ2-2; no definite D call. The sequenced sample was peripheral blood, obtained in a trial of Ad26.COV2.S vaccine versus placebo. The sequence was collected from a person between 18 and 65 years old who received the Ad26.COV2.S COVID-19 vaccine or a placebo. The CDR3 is CASSGFGGELFF. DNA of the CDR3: TGTGCCAGTAGTGGGTTCGGCGGGGAGCTGTTTTTT.